This T cell receptor (beta chain) was identified in a study of graft-versus-host responses after intestinal transplantation. For the study at large: Every one of the recipients received anti-thymocyte globulin induction and afterwards took tacrolimus and steroids for around 3 years.

The CDR3 is 15 residues long. Study-wide results and caveats: Early HvG declines after transplant were associated with peak circulating GvH clone levels.

Turning to this clone: The antigen remains unidentified.

Data came from immunoSEQ multiplex PCR; TCRdb stores just in-frame clones and leaves some out. The table shows around 67,000 clones, with around 90% occurring only once. The origin of this receptor is a human donor who was the organ donor for an intestinal transplant. Sequences were derived from unstimulated CD8+ T cells sorted from spleen or lymph node cells, sampled before transplant. V gene TRBV21-1 combines with J gene TRBJ2-7; TRBD1 was called by the table and not checked on the DNA. TRBV21-1 counts as a pseudogene. The CDR3 loop is CASSPNLSGWNEQYV. The CDR3 DNA follows: TGTGCCAGCAGCCCCAATTTGTCAGGGTGGAACGAGCAGTACGTC.